This passage covers 27 T cell receptor beta chains from one sample sequenced in a study of PD-1 blockade in mismatch repair-deficient tumors. Using immunoSEQ multiplex PCR, the repertoire was profiled, and TCRdb retains in-frame clones only, with some absent. This sample has approximately 130,000 clones; 85% to 90% occur once, and the top ten carry about 13%. The sample in question was peripheral blood, obtained 44 weeks after starting pembrolizumab. These receptors were taken from an adult with mismatch repair-deficient cancer.

The rearrangement uses TRBV2 and TRBJ2-7; D might be TRBD2 (5 bases). V gave up 7 bases and J gave up 6 bases, with 13 bases separating them. The CDR3 has 12 amino acids. CDR1 and CDR2 from the germline V gene are SNHLY and FYNNEI. CDR3 in amino acids: CASNYGLTEQYF. The CDR3 DNA is TGTGCCAGCAATTATGGACTGACCGAGCAGTACTTC.

The chain combines TRBV5-6 with TRBJ2-3, with 10 bases lining up with TRBD2. The V gene's germline CDR1 is SGHDT and CDR2 YYEEEE. The length of the CDR3 is 16 residues. With V trimmed by 2 bases and J by 3 bases, 6 bases remained unmatched. The CDR3 DNA reads TGTGCCAGCAGCTTCATGGAGACTAGCGGGACAGATACGCAGTATTTT. As protein: CASSFMETSGTDTQYF.

A single count supports this clone. V gene TRBV4-3 combines with J gene TRBJ1-4; tentatively, D is TRBD1 (6 bases). CDR3 length equals 15 residues. Per germline, CDR1 LGHNA and CDR2 YSLEER. Between the trimmed V and J ends, which lost 2 bases and 2 bases, there was a span of 9 bases. DNA for the CDR3: TGCGCCAGCAGCCAATCACAGGGCACTAATGAAAAACTGTTTTTT. Protein: CASSQSQGTNEKLFF.

The V call is TRBV6-5, the J call TRBJ2-7, with a possible D match to TRBD1 (6 bases). The CDR3 extends over 15 amino acids. The V gene's germline CDR1 is MNHEY and CDR2 SVGAGI. The V gene lost 6 bases and the J gene lost 4 bases, with 19 bases spanning the gap. CDR3 residues: CASREKDHREYEQYF. For the CDR3, the DNA is TGTGCCAGCAGGGAAAAGGATCACAGGGAGTACGAGCAGTACTTC.

This rearrangement joins TRBV19 to TRBJ1-2; D unclear. V lost 2 bases, J lost 4 bases, and 8 bases lay in between. CDR1 is LNHDA and CDR2 is SQIVND in the germline V gene (reference sequence). The CDR3 runs 13 residues. The CDR3 sequence is CASSIKQSYGYTF. The DNA for the CDR3 is TGTGCCAGTAGTATAAAGCAGTCCTATGGCTACACCTTC.

Only one count was recorded for this clone. The chain carries TRBV6-5 and TRBJ1-1; D possibly corresponds to TRBD1 (5 bases). This CDR3 region has 13 residues. The V end was cut by 5 bases, the J end by 4 bases, with 11 bases between. Per the germline V gene, CDR1 is MNHEY and CDR2 is SVGAGI. DNA for the CDR3: TGTGCCAGCAGTCTGGGGGTAGGCACTGAAGCTTTCTTT. Protein: CASSLGVGTEAFF.

A single count supports this clone. The genes are TRBV5-1 and TRBJ1-1; a possible D gene is TRBD1 (5 bases). This CDR3 is 12 amino acids long. The germline V and J ends were trimmed by 0 bases and 8 bases, with 8 bases remaining between them. Germline values: CDR1 SGHRS, CDR2 YFSETQ. The chain's CDR3 is CASSLGGVEAFF. The CDR3 DNA is TGCGCCAGCAGCTTGGGAGGGGTAGAAGCTTTCTTT.

The chain couples TRBV4-1 to TRBJ2-7; D not certain. V was pared by 1 base and J by 4 bases, with 2 bases between. Germline V CDR1 and CDR2: MGHRA, YSYEKL. The CDR3 totals 11 residues. This CDR3 reads CASSQAYEQYF. CDR3 in DNA: TGCGCCAGCAGCCAAGCTTACGAGCAGTACTTC.

The genes are TRBV5-1 and TRBJ2-2; 8 bases are shared with TRBD2. Germline V gives CDR1 SGHRS, CDR2 YFSETQ. The CDR3 runs 16 residues. V lost 0 bases and J lost 7; bases outside the gene matches: 8. The CDR3 coding sequence is TGCGCCAGCAGCTTGGCGGGGGGGTTCGAGATCGGGGAGCTGTTTTTT. Translated, it gives CASSLAGGFEIGELFF.

This rearrangement joins TRBV27 to TRBJ2-2, with D possibly matching TRBD1 (5 bases). The V gene lost 3 bases and the J gene lost 3 bases, with 17 bases spanning the gap. CDR1 MNHEY and CDR2 SMNVEV come from the germline V gene (reference sequence). The CDR3 length is 17 residues. DNA for the CDR3: TGTGCCAGCAGTTTTGAGAGTACGACAGCCTACACCGGGGAGCTGTTTTTT. Encoded protein: CASSFESTTAYTGELFF.

This chain joins TRBV7-8 and TRBJ2-1, with 9 bases fitting TRBD2. CDR3 length: 15 residues. CDR1 SGHVS and CDR2 FQNEAQ come from the germline V gene. V was pared by 1 base and J by 10 bases, with 8 bases of the junction left unmatched. For the CDR3, the DNA is TGTGCCAGCAGCTTAGTAGCGGGAGAATCGTGGGAGCAGTTCTTC. Amino acid sequence: CASSLVAGESWEQFF.

This clone is a singleton in its sample. The chain recombines TRBV27 with TRBJ2-3, with D tentatively TRBD1 or TRBD2 (6 bases each). This CDR3 spans 13 amino acids. The V gene's germline CDR1 is MNHEY and CDR2 SMNVEV (reference sequence). Trimming removed 5 bases from V and 11 bases from J, with 17 bases in between. The CDR3 nucleotides are TGTGCCAGCAGTCCCAAGGGGGGAGTTGTGCAGTATTTT. This codes for CASSPKGGVVQYF.

The chain uses TRBV10-3 and TRBJ2-5; TRBD1 matches at 10 bases. The CDR3 extends over 13 amino acids. Trimming removed 4 bases from V and 4 bases from J; junction bases left unmatched: 0. In germline, CDR1 is ENHRY, CDR2 SYGVKD. CDR3 region: CAISGQGAETQYF. DNA of the CDR3: TGTGCCATCAGTGGACAGGGGGCAGAGACCCAGTACTTC.

This clone was recorded once. The chain has TRBV6-1 and TRBJ2-2, with 7 bases matching TRBD1. Germline V gene lookup returns CDR1 MNHNS and CDR2 SASEGT. The CDR3 length is 19 residues. The V gene end was trimmed by 0 bases and the J gene end by 0 bases; junction bases not matched to a gene: 10. The CDR3 loop reads CASSEAKRGTGANTGELFF. CDR3 in DNA: TGTGCCAGCAGTGAAGCAAAAAGGGGAACAGGGGCGAACACCGGGGAGCTGTTTTTT.

The chain couples TRBV5-1 to TRBJ2-6; TRBD2 is a possible D gene (7 bases). Per the germline V gene, CDR1 is SGHRS and CDR2 is YFSETQ. There are 18 residues in the CDR3. Trimming shortened V by 6 bases and J by 0 bases, and 19 bases separated the two germline ends. The CDR3 region is CASKGGGGESSGANVLTF. The CDR3 DNA is TGCGCCAGCAAGGGGGGGGGAGGAGAAAGCTCTGGGGCCAACGTCCTGACTTTC. The variable domain in full, with the rest retrieved from reference TRBV5-1 and TRBJ2-6, is KAGVTQTPRYLIKTRGQQVTLSCSPISGHRSVSWYQQTPGQGLQFLFEYFSETQRNKGNFPGRFSGRQFSNSRSEMNVSTLELGDSALYLCASKGGGGESSGANVLTFGAGSRLTVL.

The genes are TRBV15 and TRBJ2-7; TRBD1 is a possible D gene (5 bases). Germline V gives CDR1 LNHNV, CDR2 YYDKDF (reference sequence). This CDR3 contains 15 residues. The V end lost 5 bases, the J end lost 7 bases, and 21 bases lay between the germline ends. The CDR3 nucleotides are TGTGCCACCAGCCCGTTCGGACACGCATACGGGGAGCAGTACTTC. This codes for CATSPFGHAYGEQYF.

The V gene is TRBV6-6, the J gene TRBJ2-7, with 9 positions matching TRBD1. Germline CDR1 reads MNHNY; CDR2 reads SVGAGI (reference sequence). This CDR3 comprises 13 residues. The junction had 7 bases not matched to a gene; V was cut back by 11 bases and J by 2 bases. The chain's CDR3 is CAVGGQGTYEQYF. The CDR3 nucleotides are TGTGCCGTTGGGGGACAGGGCACCTACGAGCAGTACTTC.

In its sample, this clone was seen a few times. The V call is TRBV11-2, the J call TRBJ1-2; D gene ambiguous. The CDR3 extends over 13 amino acids. Germline CDR1 reads SGHAT; CDR2 reads FQNNGV. V was cut by 1 base and J by 4 bases, with 7 bases left in between. DNA of the CDR3: TGTGCCAGCAGCTTAGGGACGGGCTATGGCTACACCTTC. Protein: CASSLGTGYGYTF.

This clone was seen more than once but under ten times. The CDR3 sequence: CASSPRGREGRNEQFF. CDR3 sequence (DNA): TGTGCCAGCAGCCCAAGAGGGCGGGAGGGCCGCAATGAGCAGTTCTTC. J is TRBJ2-1 and V is TRBV9; 9 bases fit TRBD2. V was clipped by 4 bases and J by 6 bases; unmatched bases: 11. This CDR3 has 16 residues. CDR1 is SGDLS, CDR2 YYNGEE, per germline. Full variable domain (remainder filled in from reference TRBV9 and TRBJ2-1): DSGVTQTPKHLITATGQRVTLRCSPRSGDLSVYWYQQSLDQGLQFLIQYYNGEERAKGNILERFSAQQFPDLHSELNLSSLELGDSALYFCASSPRGREGRNEQFFGPGTRLTVL.

This sequence joins TRBV6-4 and TRBJ2-1; TRBD2 might be the D (5 bases). CDR1 is MRHNA, CDR2 SNTAGT, per germline. V gave up 2 bases and J gave up 9 bases, with 11 bases separating them. This CDR3 is built from 13 residues. The DNA of the CDR3 is TGTGCCAGCAGTGACGAACTAGGCTTTGAGCAGTTCTTC. This translates into CASSDELGFEQFF.

This clone appeared once. The CDR3 spells CASSSTGITEAFF. The CDR3 DNA follows: TGCGCCAGCAGCAGCACAGGGATCACTGAAGCTTTCTTT. The rearrangement joins TRBV5-1 to TRBJ1-1, with a weak D call TRBD1 (6 bases). With 4 bases removed from V and 4 bases from J, the gap between germline ends came to 11 bases. The CDR3 is 13 residues long. The germline V gene encodes CDR1 SGHRS and CDR2 YFSETQ. Together with reference TRBV5-1 and TRBJ1-1, the CDR3 gives the full variable domain: KAGVTQTPRYLIKTRGQQVTLSCSPISGHRSVSWYQQTPGQGLQFLFEYFSETQRNKGNFPGRFSGRQFSNSRSEMNVSTLELGDSALYLCASSSTGITEAFFGQGTRLTVV.

The rearrangement uses TRBV6-4 and TRBJ2-3, with 7 bases fitting TRBD2. The CDR3 loop spans 16 amino acids. The junction had 7 bases not matched to a gene; V was cut back by 0 bases and J by 4 bases. The V gene's germline CDR1 is MRHNA and CDR2 SNTAGT. CDR3 sequence: CASSDSLASGPDTQYF. In DNA form, the CDR3 reads TGTGCCAGCAGTGACTCACTAGCGAGTGGCCCAGATACGCAGTATTTT.

There are a few counts of this clone. A far larger clone lies a single base away; this is likely a read error. Since no conserved phenylalanine or tryptophan closes the CDR3, a read error is the likely cause. The CDR3, as DNA: TGTGCCAGCAGCTTAGTGCCAGACGAAAAACTGTTTTCT. Translated, it gives CASSLVPDEKLFS. This chain uses TRBV13 with TRBJ1-4; D is uncertain. Between the trimmed V and J ends, which lost 1 base and 8 bases, there was a span of 8 bases. The CDR3 length is 13 residues. Germline V lookup: CDR1 PRHDT, CDR2 FYEKMQ (reference sequence).

The count of this clone is one. The rearrangement uses TRBV5-8 and TRBJ1-1, with 7 positions matching TRBD1. The trim removed 4 bases at V and 5 bases at J, leaving 8 bases unmatched. Germline V gene sequence: CDR1 SGHTS, CDR2 YDEGEE. The CDR3 loop spans 14 amino acids. CDR3 in DNA: TGTGCCAGCAGCATCTTCACAGGGGTGACTGAAGCTTTCTTT. This translates into CASSIFTGVTEAFF.

The chain carries TRBV4-1 and TRBJ2-1, with TRBD2 matching over 7 bases. Germline V gives CDR1 MGHRA, CDR2 YSYEKL. The CDR3 sequence is 18 residues long. V shed 0 bases and J 1 base; nucleotides not matched to a gene: 9. The CDR3 sequence is CASSQEGFRGGSYNEQFF. In DNA form, the CDR3 reads TGCGCCAGCAGCCAAGAAGGGTTTCGCGGGGGATCCTACAATGAGCAGTTCTTC.

This clone was observed a handful of times. The chain combines TRBV9 with TRBJ2-5, with 7 positions matching TRBD1. Trimming took 2 bases from V and 2 from J; bases not matched to a gene: 6. Germline CDR1 reads SGDLS; CDR2 reads YYNGEE. This CDR3 has 15 amino acids. DNA for the CDR3: TGTGCCAGCAGCGTGACGACAGGGCCACAAGAGACCCAGTACTTC. Encoded protein: CASSVTTGPQETQYF.

CDR3: CASSYSIQGSGNTIYF. CDR3 sequence (DNA): TGTGCCAGCAGTTACTCGATTCAGGGGAGCGGAAACACCATATATTTT. The chain combines TRBV6-7 with TRBJ1-3, with D tentatively TRBD1 (6 bases). TRBV6-7 is assigned to the ORF class and has an uncertain function. V was shortened by 0 bases and J by 4 bases, with 13 bases between the two germline ends. The CDR3 spans 16 residues.